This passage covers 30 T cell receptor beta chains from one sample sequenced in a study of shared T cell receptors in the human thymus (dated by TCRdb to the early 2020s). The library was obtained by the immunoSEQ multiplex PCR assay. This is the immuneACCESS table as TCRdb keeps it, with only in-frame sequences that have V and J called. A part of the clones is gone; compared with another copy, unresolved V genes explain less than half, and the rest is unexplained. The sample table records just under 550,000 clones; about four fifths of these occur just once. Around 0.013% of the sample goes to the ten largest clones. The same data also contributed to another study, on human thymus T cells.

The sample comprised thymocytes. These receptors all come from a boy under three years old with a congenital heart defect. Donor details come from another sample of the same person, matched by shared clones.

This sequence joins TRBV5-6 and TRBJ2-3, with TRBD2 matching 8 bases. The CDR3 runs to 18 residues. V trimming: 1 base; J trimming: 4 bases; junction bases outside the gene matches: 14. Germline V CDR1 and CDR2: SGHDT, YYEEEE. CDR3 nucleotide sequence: TGTGCCAGCAGCTTGCGGCTAGCGGGCCCCGTGGGGCCAGATACGCAGTATTTT. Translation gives CASSLRLAGPVGPDTQYF.

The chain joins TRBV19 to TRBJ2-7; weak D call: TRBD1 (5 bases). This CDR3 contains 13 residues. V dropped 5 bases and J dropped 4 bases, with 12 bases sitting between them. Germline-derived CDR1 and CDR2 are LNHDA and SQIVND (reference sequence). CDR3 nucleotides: TGTGCCAGTAGTGCGACAGTCTCTTACGAGCAGTACTTC. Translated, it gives CASSATVSYEQYF.

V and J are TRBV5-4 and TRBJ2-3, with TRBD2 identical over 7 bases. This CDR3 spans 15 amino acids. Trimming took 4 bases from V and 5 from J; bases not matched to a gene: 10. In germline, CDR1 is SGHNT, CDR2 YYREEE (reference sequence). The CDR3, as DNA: TGTGCCAGCAGCCTTAGCGGGTTGACCCAAGATACGCAGTATTTT. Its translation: CASSLSGLTQDTQYF.

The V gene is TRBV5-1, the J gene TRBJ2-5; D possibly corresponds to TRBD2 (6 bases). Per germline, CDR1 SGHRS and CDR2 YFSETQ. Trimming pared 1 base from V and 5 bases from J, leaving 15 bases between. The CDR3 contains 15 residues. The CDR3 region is CASSLCSGRYETQYF. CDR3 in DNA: TGCGCCAGCAGCTTGTGCAGCGGGCGTTATGAGACCCAGTACTTC.

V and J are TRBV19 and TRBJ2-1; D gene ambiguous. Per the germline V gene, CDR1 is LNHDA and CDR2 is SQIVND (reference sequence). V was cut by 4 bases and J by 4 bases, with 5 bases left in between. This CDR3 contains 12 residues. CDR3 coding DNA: TGTGCCAGTAGTACAGTATACAATGAGCAGTTCTTC. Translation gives CASSTVYNEQFF.

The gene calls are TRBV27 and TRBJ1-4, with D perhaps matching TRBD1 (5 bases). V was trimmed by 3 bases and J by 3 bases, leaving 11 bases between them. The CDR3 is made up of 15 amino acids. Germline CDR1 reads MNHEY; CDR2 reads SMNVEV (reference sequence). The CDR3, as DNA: TGTGCCAGCAGTTTTGGGAGGGGCCCTAATGAAAAACTGTTTTTT. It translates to CASSFGRGPNEKLFF.

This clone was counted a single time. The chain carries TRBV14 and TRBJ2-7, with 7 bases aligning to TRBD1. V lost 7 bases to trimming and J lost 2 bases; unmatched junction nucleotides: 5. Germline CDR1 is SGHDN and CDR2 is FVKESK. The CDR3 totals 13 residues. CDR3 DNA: TGTGCCAGCAATACAGGGGACGCCTACGAGCAGTACTTC. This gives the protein CASNTGDAYEQYF. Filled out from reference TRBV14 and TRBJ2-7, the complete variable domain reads EAGVTQFPSHSVIEKGQTVTLRCDPISGHDNLYWYRRVMGKEIKFLLHFVKESKQDESGMPNNRFLAERTGGTYSTLKVQPAELEDSGVYFCASNTGDAYEQYFGPGTRLTVT.

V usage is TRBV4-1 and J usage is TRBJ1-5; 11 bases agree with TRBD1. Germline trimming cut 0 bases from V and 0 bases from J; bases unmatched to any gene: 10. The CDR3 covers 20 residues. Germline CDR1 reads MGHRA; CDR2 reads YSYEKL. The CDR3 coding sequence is TGCGCCAGCAGCCAAGAGCTGGGACAGGGGGGAACCTATAGCAATCAGCCCCAGCATTTT. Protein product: CASSQELGQGGTYSNQPQHF.

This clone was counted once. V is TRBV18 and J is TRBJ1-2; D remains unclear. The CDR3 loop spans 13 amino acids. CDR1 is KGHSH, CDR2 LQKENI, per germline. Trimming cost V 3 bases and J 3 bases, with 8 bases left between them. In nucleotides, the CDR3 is TGTGCCAGCTCACCCCCCGGTGACTATGGCTACACCTTC. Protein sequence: CASSPPGDYGYTF.

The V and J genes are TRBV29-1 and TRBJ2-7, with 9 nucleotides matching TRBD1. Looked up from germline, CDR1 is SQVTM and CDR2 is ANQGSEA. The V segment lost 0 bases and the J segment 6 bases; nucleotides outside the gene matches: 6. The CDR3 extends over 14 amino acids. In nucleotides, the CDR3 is TGCAGCGTTGAAGATTGGGGACAGGGCGGCGAGCAGTACTTC. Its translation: CSVEDWGQGGEQYF.

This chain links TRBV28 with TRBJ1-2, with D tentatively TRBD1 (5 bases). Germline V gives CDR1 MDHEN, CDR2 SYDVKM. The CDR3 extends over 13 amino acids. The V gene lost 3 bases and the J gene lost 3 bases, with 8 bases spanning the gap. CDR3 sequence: CASSLGGDYGYTF. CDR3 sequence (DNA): TGTGCCAGCAGTTTGGGGGGGGACTATGGCTACACCTTC.

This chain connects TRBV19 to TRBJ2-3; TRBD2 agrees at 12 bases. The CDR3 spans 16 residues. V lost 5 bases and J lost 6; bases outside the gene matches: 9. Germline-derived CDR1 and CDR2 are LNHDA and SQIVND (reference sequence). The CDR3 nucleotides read TGTGCCAGTAGTCCCCTAGCGGGGGGGGTGTGGGATACGCAGTATTTT. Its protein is CASSPLAGGVWDTQYF.

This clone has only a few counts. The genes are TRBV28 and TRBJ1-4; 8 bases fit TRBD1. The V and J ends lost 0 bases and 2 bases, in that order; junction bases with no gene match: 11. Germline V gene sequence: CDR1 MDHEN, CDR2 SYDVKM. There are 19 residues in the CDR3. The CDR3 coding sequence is TGTGCCAGCAGTTTATGGAAGTTGGACAGGGCCACCACTAATGAAAAACTGTTTTTT. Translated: CASSLWKLDRATTNEKLFF.

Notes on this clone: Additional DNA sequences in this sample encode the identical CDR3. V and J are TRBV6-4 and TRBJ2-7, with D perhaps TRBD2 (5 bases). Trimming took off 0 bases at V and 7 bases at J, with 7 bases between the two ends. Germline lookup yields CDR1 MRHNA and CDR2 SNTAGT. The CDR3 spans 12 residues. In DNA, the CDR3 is TGTGCCAGCAGTGACTCCCGAGGGGAGCAGTACTTC. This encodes CASSDSRGEQYF.

CDR3 loop: CASSQDRTSGITDTQYF. The CDR3 nucleotides are TGTGCCAGCAGCCAAGATCGGACTAGCGGCATCACAGATACGCAGTATTTT. The chain uses TRBV4-2 and TRBJ2-3, with 10 nucleotides matching TRBD2. Germline V gene sequence: CDR1 LGHNA, CDR2 YNFKEQ. This CDR3 spans 17 amino acids. J lost 2 bases, V lost 0 bases, and 5 bases had no gene match.

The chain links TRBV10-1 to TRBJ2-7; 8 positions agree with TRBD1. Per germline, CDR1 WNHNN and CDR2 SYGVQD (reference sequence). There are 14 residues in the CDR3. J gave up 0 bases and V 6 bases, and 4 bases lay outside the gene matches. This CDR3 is CASRGQEHSYEQYF. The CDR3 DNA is TGCGCCAGCAGGGGACAGGAACACTCCTACGAGCAGTACTTC.

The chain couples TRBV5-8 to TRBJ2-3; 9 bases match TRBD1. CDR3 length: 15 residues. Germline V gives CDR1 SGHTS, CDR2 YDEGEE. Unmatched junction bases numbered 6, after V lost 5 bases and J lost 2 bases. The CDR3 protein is CASSHHRGLTDTQYF. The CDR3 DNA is TGTGCCAGCAGTCACCACAGGGGGCTCACAGATACGCAGTATTTT. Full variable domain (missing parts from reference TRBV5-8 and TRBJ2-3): EAGVTQSPTHLIKTRGQQATLRCSPISGHTSVYWYQQALGLGLQFLLWYDEGEERNRGNFPPRFSGRQFPNYSSELNVNALELEDSALYLCASSHHRGLTDTQYFGPGTRLTVL.

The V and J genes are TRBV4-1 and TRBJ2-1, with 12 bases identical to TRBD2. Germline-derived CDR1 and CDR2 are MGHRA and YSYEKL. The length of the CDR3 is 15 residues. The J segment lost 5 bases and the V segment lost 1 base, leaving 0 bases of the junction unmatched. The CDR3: CASSQGTSGNNEQFF. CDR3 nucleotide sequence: TGCGCCAGCAGCCAAGGGACTAGCGGGAACAATGAGCAGTTCTTC.

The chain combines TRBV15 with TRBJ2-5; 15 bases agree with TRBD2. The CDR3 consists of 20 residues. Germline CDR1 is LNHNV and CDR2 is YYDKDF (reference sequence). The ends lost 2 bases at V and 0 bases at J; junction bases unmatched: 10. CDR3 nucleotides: TGTGCCACCAGCAGATGCCCACCCGGGACTAGCGGGAGGAACCAAGAGACCCAGTACTTC. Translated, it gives CATSRCPPGTSGRNQETQYF.

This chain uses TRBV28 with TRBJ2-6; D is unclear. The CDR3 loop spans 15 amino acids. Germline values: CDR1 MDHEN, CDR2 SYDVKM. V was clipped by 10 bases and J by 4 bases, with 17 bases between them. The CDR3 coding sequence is TGTGCCACCCTCCAAAGTGGCTCAGGGGCCAACGTCCTGACTTTC. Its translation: CATLQSGSGANVLTF. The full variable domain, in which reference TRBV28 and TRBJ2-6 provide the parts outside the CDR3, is DVKVTQSSRYLVKRTGEKVFLECVQDMDHENMFWYRQDPGLGLRLIYFSYDVKMKEKGDIPEGYSVSREKKERFSLILESASTNQTSMYLCATLQSGSGANVLTFGAGSRLTVL.

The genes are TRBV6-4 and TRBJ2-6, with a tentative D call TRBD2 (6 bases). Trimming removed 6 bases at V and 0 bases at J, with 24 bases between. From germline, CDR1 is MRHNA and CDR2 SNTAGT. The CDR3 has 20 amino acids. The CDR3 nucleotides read TGTGCCAGCAGCGTCACCCTTCCCCGGGACTTACACTCTGGGGCCAACGTCCTGACTTTC. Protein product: CASSVTLPRDLHSGANVLTF.

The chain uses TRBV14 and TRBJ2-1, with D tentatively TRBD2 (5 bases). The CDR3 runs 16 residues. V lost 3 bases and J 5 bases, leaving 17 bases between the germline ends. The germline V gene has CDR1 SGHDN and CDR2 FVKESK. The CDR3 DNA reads TGTGCCAGCAGCCATACAAGTCGGGAAGTCCACAATGAGCAGTTCTTC. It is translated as CASSHTSREVHNEQFF. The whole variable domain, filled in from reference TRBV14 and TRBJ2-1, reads EAGVTQFPSHSVIEKGQTVTLRCDPISGHDNLYWYRRVMGKEIKFLLHFVKESKQDESGMPNNRFLAERTGGTYSTLKVQPAELEDSGVYFCASSHTSREVHNEQFFGPGTRLTVL.

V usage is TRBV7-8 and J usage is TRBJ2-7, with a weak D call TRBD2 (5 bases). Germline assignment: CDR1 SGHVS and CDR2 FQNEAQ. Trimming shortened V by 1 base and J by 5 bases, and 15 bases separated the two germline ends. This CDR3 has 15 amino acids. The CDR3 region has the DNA TGTGCCAGCAGCTTAGAGGTCGCGGGTATGGACGAGCAGTACTTC. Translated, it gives CASSLEVAGMDEQYF.

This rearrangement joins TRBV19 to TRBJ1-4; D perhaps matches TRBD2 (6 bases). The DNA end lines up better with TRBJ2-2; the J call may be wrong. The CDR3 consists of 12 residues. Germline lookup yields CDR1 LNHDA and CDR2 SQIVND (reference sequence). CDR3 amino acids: CASTPSGRELFF. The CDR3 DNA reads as TGTGCCAGTACCCCCAGCGGGCGGGAGCTGTTTTTT.

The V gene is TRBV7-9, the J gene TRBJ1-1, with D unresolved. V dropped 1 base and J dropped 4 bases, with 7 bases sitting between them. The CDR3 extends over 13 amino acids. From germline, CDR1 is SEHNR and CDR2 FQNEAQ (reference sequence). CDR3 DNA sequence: TGTGCCAGCAGCTTAGGAGATGGCACTGAAGCTTTCTTT. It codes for CASSLGDGTEAFF.

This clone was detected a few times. The CDR3 sequence: CATSNRGIDEQYF. The CDR3 DNA follows: TGTGCCACCAGCAACAGGGGAATCGACGAGCAGTACTTC. The V gene is TRBV15, the J gene TRBJ2-7; the match to TRBD1 covers 7 bases. Unmatched junction bases numbered 5, after V lost 4 bases and J lost 5 bases. Germline CDR1 reads LNHNV; CDR2 reads YYDKDF (reference sequence). The CDR3 extends over 13 amino acids.

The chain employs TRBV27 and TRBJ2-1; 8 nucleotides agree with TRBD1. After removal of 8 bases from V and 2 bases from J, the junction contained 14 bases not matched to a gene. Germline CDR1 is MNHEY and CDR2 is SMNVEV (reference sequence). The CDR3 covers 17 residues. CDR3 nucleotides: TGTGCCAGCGGGACGTCCTTGGACAGGGTTACCTACAATGAGCAGTTCTTC. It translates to CASGTSLDRVTYNEQFF.

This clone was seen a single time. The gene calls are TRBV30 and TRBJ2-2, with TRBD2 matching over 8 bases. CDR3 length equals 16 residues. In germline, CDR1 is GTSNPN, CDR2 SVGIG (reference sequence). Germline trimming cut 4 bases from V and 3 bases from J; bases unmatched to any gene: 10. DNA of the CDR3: TGTGCCTGGAAGTACGCGGGAGGCAGTTACACCGGGGAGCTGTTTTTT. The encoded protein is CAWKYAGGSYTGELFF. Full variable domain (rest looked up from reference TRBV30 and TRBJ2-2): SQTIHQWPATLVQPVGSPLSLECTVEGTSNPNLYWYRQAAGRGLQLLFYSVGIGQISSEVPQNLSASRPQDRQFILSSKKLLLSDSGFYLCAWKYAGGSYTGELFFGEGSRLTVL.

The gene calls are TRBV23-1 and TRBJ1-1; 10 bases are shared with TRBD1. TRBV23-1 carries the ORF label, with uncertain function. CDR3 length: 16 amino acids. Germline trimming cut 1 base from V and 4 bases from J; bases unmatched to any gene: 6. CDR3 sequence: CASSQLGGQGGTEAFF. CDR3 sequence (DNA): TGCGCCAGCAGTCAATTAGGAGGACAGGGGGGCACTGAAGCTTTCTTT.

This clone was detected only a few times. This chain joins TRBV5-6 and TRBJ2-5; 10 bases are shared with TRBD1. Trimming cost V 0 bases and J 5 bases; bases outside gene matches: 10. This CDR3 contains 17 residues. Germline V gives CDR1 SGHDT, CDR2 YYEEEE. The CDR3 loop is CASSLDGDRGRGETQYF. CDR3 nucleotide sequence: TGTGCCAGCAGCTTGGATGGGGACAGGGGACGGGGCGAGACCCAGTACTTC.